The 6 T cell receptor beta chains in this list originate from one sample, sequenced in a study of monozygotic twins with inflammatory bowel disease. TCRdb reworked the 5' RACE reads into one entry per CDR3 protein, no DNA. In all, the sample yields some 160,000 distinct CDR3 sequences. Sequenced: blood. These receptors all stem from a human donor with ulcerative colitis or Crohn's disease, or a healthy co-twin of an affected twin (not recorded which).

The chain uses TRBV7-2 and TRBJ2-3; the D call from TCRdb, TRBD1, cannot be confirmed without DNA. The germline gives CDR1 SGHTA, CDR2 FQGNSA. The CDR3 has 17 amino acids. CDR3 region: CASSLYIRTGNTDTQYF.

The chain joins TRBV28 to TRBJ2-5; the D call from TCRdb, TRBD2, cannot be confirmed without DNA. CDR1 is MDHEN, CDR2 SYDVKM, per germline. The CDR3 spans 16 residues. This CDR3 is CASSLSLGGGRETQYF.

V is TRBV28 and J is TRBJ1-6; checking the TCRdb D call of TRBD1 is not possible without DNA. The germline CDR1 and CDR2 sequences are MDHEN and SYDVKM. CDR3 length equals 16 residues. CDR3 sequence: CASSIHRGAYNSPLHF.

The V and J genes are TRBV12-3 or TRBV12-4 and TRBJ1-2. This CDR3 has 15 amino acids. The CDR3 is CASSLGSLANYGYTF.

V is TRBV5-6 and J is TRBJ1-2. The germline V gene encodes CDR1 SGHDT and CDR2 YYEEEE. The CDR3 spans 13 residues. Here the CDR3 reads CASSLGTVYGYTF.

The chain employs TRBV6-5 and TRBJ2-7; TCRdb designates TRBD2, a call that cannot be tested without DNA. The germline gives CDR1 MNHEY, CDR2 SVGAGI. There are 12 residues in the CDR3. CDR3 region: CASRGSGYEQYF.